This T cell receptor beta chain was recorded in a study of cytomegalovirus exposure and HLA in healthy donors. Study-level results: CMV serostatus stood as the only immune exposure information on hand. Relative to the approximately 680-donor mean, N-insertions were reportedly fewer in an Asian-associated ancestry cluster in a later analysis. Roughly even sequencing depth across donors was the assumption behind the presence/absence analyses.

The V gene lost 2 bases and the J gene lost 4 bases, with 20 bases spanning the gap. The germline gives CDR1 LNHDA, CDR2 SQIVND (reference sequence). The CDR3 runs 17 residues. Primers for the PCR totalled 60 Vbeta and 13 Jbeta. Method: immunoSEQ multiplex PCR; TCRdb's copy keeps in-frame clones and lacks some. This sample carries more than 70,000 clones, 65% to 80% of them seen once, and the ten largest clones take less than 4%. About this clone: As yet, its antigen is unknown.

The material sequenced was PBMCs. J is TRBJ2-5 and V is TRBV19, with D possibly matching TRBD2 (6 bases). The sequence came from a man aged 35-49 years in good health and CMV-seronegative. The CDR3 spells CASSIRSLGGIRETQYF. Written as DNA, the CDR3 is TGTGCCAGTAGTATACGCTCTTTGGGCGGGATTAGAGAGACCCAGTACTTC. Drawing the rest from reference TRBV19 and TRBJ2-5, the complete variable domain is DGGITQSPKYLFRKEGQNVTLSCEQNLNHDAMYWYRQDPGQGLRLIYYSQIVNDFQKGDIAEGYSVSREKKESFPLTVTSAQKNPTAFYLCASSIRSLGGIRETQYFGPGTRLLVL.